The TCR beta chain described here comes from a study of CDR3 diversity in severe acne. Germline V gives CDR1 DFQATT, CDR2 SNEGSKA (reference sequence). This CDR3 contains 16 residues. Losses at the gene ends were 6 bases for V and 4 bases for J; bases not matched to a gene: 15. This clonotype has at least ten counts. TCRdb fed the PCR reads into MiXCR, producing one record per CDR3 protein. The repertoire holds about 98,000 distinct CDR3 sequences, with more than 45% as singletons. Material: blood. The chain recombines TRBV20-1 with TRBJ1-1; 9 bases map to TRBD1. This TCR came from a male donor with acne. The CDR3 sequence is CSAPVTMTGGVTEAFF. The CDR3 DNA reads TGCAGTGCCCCAGTCACAATGACAGGGGGTGTCACTGAAGCTTTCTTT.